This T cell receptor (beta chain) comes out of a study of blood T cell repertoires in COVID-19. Study-wide background: Whether acute or convalescent, the COVID-19 samples came from the United States, Italy and Spain.

The sample holds one count of this clone. The authors' processing: By means of reference gene primer amplification, nucleated cell counts were estimated. Repertoires were generated with immunoSEQ multiplex PCR, while TCRdb's copy carries only in-frame clones and drops some. V and J calls plus clone size are reproduced from that table; the DNA served to infer D and trimming. Of 110,000 or so clones in the sample, more than 75% were seen once. CDR3 length: 16 residues. Looked up from germline, CDR1 is SGHRS and CDR2 is YFSETQ. The V and J ends lost 0 bases and 1 base, in that order; junction bases with no gene match: 5.

The receptor's source is a man aged 35 to 55 with acute or convalescent COVID-19. This rearrangement joins TRBV5-1 to TRBJ2-7; TRBD1 matches at 9 bases. Sequencing was done on a sample of peripheral blood. CDR3: CASSLDSGTGSYEQYF. The DNA of the CDR3 is TGCGCCAGCAGCTTGGATTCCGGGACAGGGTCCTACGAGCAGTACTTC.